This passage covers 23 T cell receptor beta chains from one sample sequenced in a study of long-term antiretroviral therapy in people with HIV. Sequencing relied on immunoSEQ assay v3.0, run at survey level. Measured with immunoSEQ multiplex PCR; TCRdb has only the in-frame clones, and not every one. In the table there are 11,000 to 15,000 clones, roughly 88% of which are singletons. The material was unsorted PBMCs, obtained 6.2 years after starting antiretroviral therapy. The receptors originated from a man aged 35 to 55 with HIV.

The chain recombines TRBV6-5 with TRBJ1-1; a possible D gene is TRBD1 (6 bases). CDR1 is MNHEY, CDR2 SVGAGI, per germline. The V end was cut by 2 bases, the J end by 12 bases, with 10 bases between. The CDR3 spans 11 residues. As DNA, the CDR3 is TGTGCCAGCAGTTACGGGGGCGATACTTTCTTT. Its translation: CASSYGGDTFF.

The chain joins TRBV7-8 to TRBJ2-2; 7 positions match TRBD2. V trimming: 3 bases; J trimming: 1 base; junction bases outside the gene matches: 2. The CDR3 sequence is 15 residues long. CDR1 SGHVS and CDR2 FQNEAQ come from the germline V gene. CDR3 nucleotides: TGTGCCAGCAGCTTCTCGGGAGGGAACACCGGGGAGCTGTTTTTT. This sequence encodes CASSFSGGNTGELFF.

The chain uses TRBV5-5 and TRBJ1-2; no firm D call. Per germline, CDR1 SGHKS and CDR2 YYEKEE (reference sequence). V lost 0 bases, J lost 7 bases, and 13 bases lay in between. The CDR3 is 14 residues long. The CDR3 nucleotides read TGTGCCAGCAGCTTGGCTTTGGGGATAGGTGGCTACACCTTC. It codes for CASSLALGIGGYTF.

This rearrangement joins TRBV5-4 to TRBJ1-2; tentative D call: TRBD1 (5 bases). V gave up 0 bases and J gave up 6 bases, with 9 bases separating them. CDR1 SGHNT and CDR2 YYREEE come from the germline V gene (reference sequence). The CDR3 runs to 13 residues. CDR3: CASSLGLQDGYTF. The CDR3 DNA is TGTGCCAGCAGCTTGGGGTTACAGGATGGCTACACCTTC.

The gene calls are TRBV7-2 and TRBJ1-1, with D uncertain. There are 14 residues in the CDR3. V lost 6 bases and J 1 base, leaving 12 bases between the germline ends. The germline gives CDR1 SGHTA, CDR2 FQGNSA. The CDR3, as DNA: TGTGCCAGCAGTATAGGGAGGTCGAACACTGAAGCTTTCTTT. This sequence encodes CASSIGRSNTEAFF.

The chain joins TRBV6-5 to TRBJ1-4, with unresolved D. Germline V CDR1 and CDR2: MNHEY, SVGAGI. The V end lost 9 bases, the J end lost 5 bases, and 10 bases lay between the germline ends. The CDR3 is 12 residues long. The CDR3 reads CASQTQNEKLFF. CDR3 DNA sequence: TGTGCCAGTCAGACCCAAAATGAAAAACTGTTTTTT.

By share, this clone counts as large. The chain is built from TRBV9 and TRBJ2-1, with a possible D match to TRBD2 (7 bases). Deletions cut 2 bases from V and 1 base from J, with 13 bases between. Germline V CDR1 and CDR2: SGDLS, YYNGEE. There are 16 residues in the CDR3. The CDR3 coding sequence is TGTGCCAGCAGCGTCCGCGGGGGCCCTTCCTACAATGAGCAGTTCTTC. Protein sequence: CASSVRGGPSYNEQFF.

The chain combines TRBV29-1 with TRBJ2-7; D call uncertain. CDR1 and CDR2 from the germline V gene are SQVTM and ANQGSEA. V was cut by 4 bases and J by 2 bases, with 9 bases left in between. The CDR3 loop spans 12 amino acids. This CDR3 is CSVVDITYEQYF. DNA for the CDR3: TGCAGCGTTGTAGATATAACCTACGAGCAGTACTTC.

This clone was found once. This chain connects TRBV27 to TRBJ2-7, with no clear D. Germline assignment: CDR1 MNHEY and CDR2 SMNVEV (reference sequence). The V gene lost 3 bases and the J gene lost 6 bases, with 12 bases spanning the gap. This CDR3 is built from 13 residues. CDR3 nucleotide sequence: TGTGCCAGCAGTTTTACCTTGAAGGGCGAGCAGTACTTC. Translating gives CASSFTLKGEQYF.

CDR3 nucleotides: TGTGCCAGTAGTCCGGCTACGGGGGGTCAGCCCCAGCATTTT. Translating it yields CASSPATGGQPQHF. The chain joins TRBV19 to TRBJ1-5, with D maybe TRBD1 (5 bases). The V and J ends lost 5 bases and 6 bases respectively, with 14 bases between them. This CDR3 spans 14 amino acids. Germline CDR1 and CDR2: LNHDA and SQIVND (reference sequence).

V gene TRBV10-3 combines with J gene TRBJ1-2; D not certain. The CDR3 has 13 amino acids. The germline gives CDR1 ENHRY, CDR2 SYGVKD. Trimming cost V 5 bases and J 1 base, with 8 bases left between them. The CDR3 loop is CAISPTVNYGYTF. The CDR3 DNA reads as TGTGCCATCAGTCCGACGGTTAACTATGGCTACACCTTC.

This clone was counted once. The V call is TRBV21-1, the J call TRBJ1-5; the table's D call, TRBD1, has no DNA check behind it. TRBV21-1 is designated a pseudogene. This CDR3 comprises 14 residues. The CDR3 is CASSNGTNNQPQHF. The CDR3 coding sequence is TGTGCCAGCAGCAACGGGACAAACAATCAGCCCCAGCATTTT.

The chain uses TRBV29-1 and TRBJ1-1, with unresolved D. This CDR3 has 14 residues. CDR1 is SQVTM, CDR2 ANQGSEA, per germline. Trimming shortened V by 3 bases and J by 0 bases, and 11 bases separated the two germline ends. The CDR3 nucleotides are TGCAGCGTTGACCTCCGGGGAATGAACACTGAAGCTTTCTTT. Its protein is CSVDLRGMNTEAFF.

There are a few counts of this clone. The chain is built from TRBV7-9 and TRBJ1-1; D gene unclear. CDR1 and CDR2 (germline): SEHNR, FQNEAQ (reference sequence). The CDR3 sequence is 14 residues long. V lost 1 base and J 4 bases, leaving 10 bases between the germline ends. The CDR3 sequence is CASSLVQFGTEAFF. The CDR3 region has the DNA TGTGCCAGCAGCTTAGTGCAGTTTGGCACTGAAGCTTTCTTT.

The chain uses TRBV14 and TRBJ2-7, with TRBD1 as a possible D gene (6 bases). The length of the CDR3 is 13 residues. The ends were cut back, 2 bases at V and 4 bases at J, with 9 bases in the middle. Germline CDR1 and CDR2: SGHDN and FVKESK. The CDR3 spells CASSQHRDYEQYF. The CDR3 DNA sequence: TGTGCCAGCAGCCAACACAGGGATTACGAGCAGTACTTC.

V and J are TRBV29-1 and TRBJ1-1, with D maybe TRBD1 (5 bases). Germline lookup yields CDR1 SQVTM and CDR2 ANQGSEA. Deletions cut 4 bases from V and 10 bases from J, with 13 bases between. The CDR3 runs to 11 residues. For the CDR3, the DNA is TGCAGCGTTGCCCGGGACTATGGAGCTTTCTTT. It yields the protein CSVARDYGAFF.

In its sample, this clone was seen once. The chain employs TRBV7-8 and TRBJ2-1; weak D call: TRBD2 (6 bases). CDR3 length: 16 residues. Per the germline V gene, CDR1 is SGHVS and CDR2 is FQNEAQ. V was trimmed by 5 bases and J by 7 bases, leaving 21 bases between them. Here the CDR3 reads CASSKGVAGRKNEQFF. CDR3 nucleotide sequence: TGTGCCAGCAGCAAAGGGGTAGCCGGGAGAAAGAATGAGCAGTTCTTC.

The chain employs TRBV29-1 and TRBJ2-1; maybe TRBD2 (5 bases). Trimming pared 8 bases from V and 2 bases from J, leaving 10 bases between. The V gene's germline CDR1 is SQVTM and CDR2 ANQGSEA. CDR3 size: 12 residues. CDR3 nucleotides: TGCAGCATAAGAGGGACCTACAATGAGCAGTTCTTC. Translating it yields CSIRGTYNEQFF.

This clone occurred once. V usage is TRBV19 and J usage is TRBJ2-5, with 7 bases aligning to TRBD1. This CDR3 is built from 13 residues. CDR1 LNHDA and CDR2 SQIVND come from the germline V gene (reference sequence). V was pared by 3 bases and J by 4 bases, with 2 bases of the junction left unmatched. This CDR3 reads CASSINRGETQYF. DNA for the CDR3: TGTGCCAGTAGTATTAACAGGGGAGAGACCCAGTACTTC. Drawing the rest from reference TRBV19 and TRBJ2-5, the complete variable domain is DGGITQSPKYLFRKEGQNVTLSCEQNLNHDAMYWYRQDPGQGLRLIYYSQIVNDFQKGDIAEGYSVSREKKESFPLTVTSAQKNPTAFYLCASSINRGETQYFGPGTRLLVL.

The chain links TRBV19 to TRBJ2-2; 14 nucleotides align to TRBD2. Trimming took 5 bases from V and 7 from J; bases not matched to a gene: 3. This CDR3 is 15 amino acids long. The germline V gene has CDR1 LNHDA and CDR2 SQIVND (reference sequence). The chain's CDR3 is CASSLGLAGDGELFF. Written as DNA, the CDR3 is TGTGCCAGTAGTCTGGGACTAGCGGGAGACGGGGAGCTGTTTTTT. Full variable domain (outside the CDR3, taken from reference TRBV19 and TRBJ2-2): DGGITQSPKYLFRKEGQNVTLSCEQNLNHDAMYWYRQDPGQGLRLIYYSQIVNDFQKGDIAEGYSVSREKKESFPLTVTSAQKNPTAFYLCASSLGLAGDGELFFGEGSRLTVL.

Concerning this clone: The same CDR3 also results from other DNA sequences found in this sample. V and J are TRBV10-3 and TRBJ1-1; a weak D match, TRBD1 (5 bases). The CDR3 is 15 residues long. V dropped 0 bases and J dropped 3 bases, with 11 bases sitting between them. Germline V CDR1 and CDR2: ENHRY, SYGVKD. The CDR3 nucleotides read TGTGCCATCAGTGAGTCGCAGGGTTTGCACACTGAAGCTTTCTTT. Amino acids: CAISESQGLHTEAFF.

This clone came up once. The chain links TRBV9 to TRBJ1-4, with D perhaps TRBD1 (6 bases). This CDR3 region has 14 residues. Germline V CDR1 and CDR2: SGDLS, YYNGEE. V lost 1 base to trimming and J lost 5 bases, with 9 bases between them. The chain's CDR3 is CASSVQGSNEKLFF. In DNA, the CDR3 is TGTGCCAGCAGCGTACAGGGGTCCAATGAAAAACTGTTTTTT.

The chain joins TRBV4-2 to TRBJ1-2; D is perhaps TRBD1 (5 bases). V lost 4 bases to trimming and J lost 0 bases, with 21 bases between them. Looked up from germline, CDR1 is LGHNA and CDR2 is YNFKEQ. CDR3 length: 18 residues. CDR3 nucleotides: TGTGCCAGCAGCCGCGGGACGGTAGTCCAAAGAGCTAACTATGGCTACACCTTC. Translation: CASSRGTVVQRANYGYTF.